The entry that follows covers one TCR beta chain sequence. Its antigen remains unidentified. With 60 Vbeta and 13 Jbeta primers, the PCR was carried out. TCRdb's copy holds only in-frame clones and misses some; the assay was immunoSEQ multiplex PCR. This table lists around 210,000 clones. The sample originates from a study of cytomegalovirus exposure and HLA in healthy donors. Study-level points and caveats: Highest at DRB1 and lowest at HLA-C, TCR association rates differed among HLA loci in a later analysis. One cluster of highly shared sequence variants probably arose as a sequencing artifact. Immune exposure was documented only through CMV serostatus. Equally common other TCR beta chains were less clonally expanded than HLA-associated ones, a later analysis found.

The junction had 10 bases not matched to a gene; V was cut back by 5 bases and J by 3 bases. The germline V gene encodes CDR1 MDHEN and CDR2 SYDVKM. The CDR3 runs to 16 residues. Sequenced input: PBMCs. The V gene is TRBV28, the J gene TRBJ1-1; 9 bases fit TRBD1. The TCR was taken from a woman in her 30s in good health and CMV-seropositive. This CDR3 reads CASSPETGGRDTEAFF. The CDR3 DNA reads TGTGCCAGCAGTCCTGAGACAGGGGGAAGAGACACTGAAGCTTTCTTT.